These 19 T cell receptor beta chains share one sample of origin, sequenced in a study of CD8 T cells in Susac syndrome. Reverse transcription used about 0.45 to 1 ug RNA and random hexamers. One entry per CDR3 protein, called by TCRdb with MiXCR from the immunoSEQ multiplex PCR reads. There are 160,000 or so distinct CDR3 sequences in the sample; around 96% occur only once, and roughly 0.16% lies in the top ten. The sample consisted of CD8+ T cells from PBMCs. The receptors derive from a human donor with multiple sclerosis.

The V gene is TRBV9, the J gene TRBJ1-2; weak D call: TRBD1 (6 bases). The V gene lost 2 bases and the J gene lost 3 bases, with 14 bases spanning the gap. Germline-derived CDR1 and CDR2 are SGDLS and YYNGEE. The CDR3 loop spans 15 amino acids. CDR3 sequence (DNA): TGTGCCAGCAGCGTCGGACAGCCGTCACACTATGGCTACACCTTC. Protein sequence: CASSVGQPSHYGYTF.

CDR3 residues: CASSQLMAETQYF. The CDR3 DNA follows: TGTGCCAGCAGCCAGCTAATGGCGGAGACCCAGTACTTC. The chain combines TRBV5-6 with TRBJ2-5; D remains ambiguous. Trimming shortened V by 4 bases and J by 5 bases, and 12 bases separated the two germline ends. This CDR3 is 13 amino acids long. Germline V CDR1 and CDR2: SGHDT, YYEEEE.

The CDR3 DNA is TGTGCCAGCAGTGAAGGGTTTCCGTCTCAGGGTGGCTACACCTTC. Translation gives CASSEGFPSQGGYTF. The gene calls are TRBV2 and TRBJ1-2; the D gene is possibly TRBD1 (5 bases). Germline CDR1 and CDR2: SNHLY and FYNNEI. This CDR3 comprises 15 residues. V was shortened by 1 base and J by 7 bases, with 16 bases between the two germline ends. Full variable domain (missing parts from reference TRBV2 and TRBJ1-2): EPEVTQTPSHQVTQMGQEVILRCVPISNHLYFYWYRQILGQKVEFLVSFYNNEISEKSEIFDDQFSVERPDGSNFTLKIRSTKLEDSAMYFCASSEGFPSQGGYTFGSGTRLTVV.

The genes are TRBV7-9 and TRBJ2-1; D is undetermined. The length of the CDR3 is 13 residues. Trimming left V 3 bases short and J 6 bases short, with 9 bases between. Germline V gene data show CDR1 as SEHNR and CDR2 as FQNEAQ (reference sequence). CDR3 coding DNA: TGTGCCAGCAGCTTCGCGCGCGGCAATGAGCAGTTCTTC. It codes for CASSFARGNEQFF. The variable domain in full, completed from reference TRBV7-9 and TRBJ2-1, reads DTGVSQNPRHKITKRGQNVTFRCDPISEHNRLYWYRQTLGQGPEFLTYFQNEAQLEKSRLLSDRFSAERPKGSFSTLEIQRTEQGDSAMYLCASSFARGNEQFFGPGTRLTVL.

The chain has TRBV3-1 and TRBJ1-2, with a weak D call TRBD1 (6 bases). Between the trimmed V and J ends, which lost 0 bases and 1 base, there was a span of 9 bases. The CDR3 sequence is 15 residues long. Germline lookup yields CDR1 LGHDT and CDR2 YNNKEL (reference sequence). CDR3: CASSQEDSRNYGYTF. CDR3 nucleotides: TGTGCCAGCAGCCAAGAGGACAGCCGTAACTATGGCTACACCTTC.

This chain connects TRBV7-9 to TRBJ2-7, with 13 bases identical to TRBD2. Germline V gene lookup returns CDR1 SEHNR and CDR2 FQNEAQ (reference sequence). The junction had 8 bases not matched to a gene; V was cut back by 5 bases and J by 7 bases. This CDR3 region has 15 residues. CDR3: CASSQGTSGTREQYF. CDR3 nucleotides: TGTGCCAGCAGCCAAGGGACTAGCGGGACACGGGAGCAGTACTTC.

V and J are TRBV20-1 and TRBJ1-2, with D perhaps matching TRBD1 (6 bases). The ends were cut back, 4 bases at V and 5 bases at J, with 14 bases in the middle. From germline, CDR1 is DFQATT and CDR2 SNEGSKA (reference sequence). CDR3 size: 13 residues. CDR3: CSATQGSGYGYTF. Here the CDR3 DNA reads TGCAGTGCTACACAGGGTAGTGGTTATGGCTACACCTTC.

As concerns this clonotype: A junction end diverges from the germline sequence, so it may reflect a read error. This chain links TRBV5-1 with TRBJ1-2, with a weak D call TRBD1 (6 bases). This CDR3 has 14 residues. Germline loops: CDR1 SGHRS, CDR2 YFSETQ. This CDR3 reads CASSSFQGRYDYTF. The CDR3 DNA is TGCGCCAGCAGCTCATTCCAGGGGCGCTATGACTACACCTTC.

The rearrangement links TRBV20-1 to TRBJ2-6, with D possibly TRBD2 on 6 matching bases. The germline V gene has CDR1 DFQATT and CDR2 SNEGSKA (reference sequence). Trimming cost V 0 bases and J 9 bases, with 12 bases left between them. The length of the CDR3 is 14 residues. The CDR3 sequence: CSARERDLGNVLTF. Written as DNA, the CDR3 is TGCAGTGCTAGAGAACGGGACTTGGGCAACGTCCTGACTTTC.

The chain's CDR3 is CATSRGTPDGELFF. CDR3 DNA sequence: TGTGCCACCAGCAGAGGAACCCCCGACGGGGAGCTGTTTTTT. This chain uses TRBV15 with TRBJ2-2; D gene unclear. The CDR3 is made up of 14 amino acids. Germline V CDR1 and CDR2: LNHNV, YYDKDF (reference sequence). V lost 1 base to trimming and J lost 7 bases, with 10 bases between them. Filled out from reference TRBV15 and TRBJ2-2, the complete variable domain reads DAMVIQNPRYQVTQFGKPVTLSCSQTLNHNVMYWYQQKSSQAPKLLFHYYDKDFNNEADTPDNFQSRRPNTSFCFLDIRSPGLGDTAMYLCATSRGTPDGELFFGEGSRLTVL.

The chain combines TRBV27 with TRBJ2-2; TRBD1 is a possible D gene (5 bases). The CDR3 loop spans 15 amino acids. CDR1 MNHEY and CDR2 SMNVEV come from the germline V gene (reference sequence). Trimming removed 6 bases at V and 4 bases at J, with 15 bases between. The CDR3 sequence: CASSHDRGSTGELFF. The DNA of the CDR3 is TGTGCCAGCAGCCACGATAGGGGATCCACCGGGGAGCTGTTTTTT.

This clonotype occurred once. This chain connects TRBV6-5 to TRBJ1-2, with D perhaps TRBD1 (5 bases). CDR3 length: 14 amino acids. V lost 2 bases and J lost 7, with 14 bases in between. Germline values: CDR1 MNHEY, CDR2 SVGAGI. CDR3 in DNA: TGTGCCAGCAGTTACACCGGGGGTGGTGGTGGCTACACCTTC. Residues: CASSYTGGGGGYTF.

This chain links TRBV18 with TRBJ2-7; a possible D gene is TRBD1 (6 bases). Trimming removed 2 bases at V and 2 bases at J, with 16 bases between. The length of the CDR3 is 16 residues. Germline V gives CDR1 KGHSH, CDR2 LQKENI. CDR3 in DNA: TGTGCCAGCTCACCATCGGTTACAGGGCCCCCCTACGAGCAGTACTTC. It encodes CASSPSVTGPPYEQYF.

The J gene is TRBJ2-1, the V gene TRBV5-1, with D unresolved. This CDR3 is built from 14 residues. Trimming removed 0 bases from V and 7 bases from J, with 11 bases in between. The germline gives CDR1 SGHRS, CDR2 YFSETQ. This CDR3 is CASSLAVATNEQFF. In nucleotides, the CDR3 is TGCGCCAGCAGCTTGGCCGTTGCCACAAATGAGCAGTTCTTC.

CDR3 nucleotide sequence: TGTGCCATCAGTGACGCGGAGAAGAGCACAGATACGCAGTATTTT. Encoded protein: CAISDAEKSTDTQYF. This chain connects TRBV10-3 to TRBJ2-3; no definite D call. V lost 3 bases and J 0 bases, leaving 10 bases between the germline ends. This CDR3 region has 15 residues. Germline values: CDR1 ENHRY, CDR2 SYGVKD.

This CDR3 is CSAYPSGKGSYNEQFF. The CDR3 nucleotides read TGCAGTGCTTACCCCTCCGGGAAAGGGTCCTACAATGAGCAGTTCTTC. The rearrangement joins TRBV20-1 to TRBJ2-1, with D perhaps matching TRBD2 (5 bases). The CDR3 extends over 16 amino acids. The germline V gene has CDR1 DFQATT and CDR2 SNEGSKA (reference sequence). V was trimmed by 5 bases and J by 1 base, leaving 18 bases between them.

Details on this clonotype: One end of the junction is discordant with germline, which a read error may explain. The chain joins TRBV4-1 to TRBJ2-1, with D maybe TRBD1 (5 bases). The germline V gene has CDR1 MGHRA and CDR2 YSYEKL. The CDR3 is 16 amino acids. The CDR3 coding sequence is TGCGCCAGCAGCCAAGAACCGCAGGGTTCCTTCAATGAGCAGTTCTTC. Translated: CASSQEPQGSFNEQFF.

The CDR3 region has the DNA TGTGCCACCAGCAGAGATTTGGCCAGCGCAACTAATGAAAAACTGTTTTTT. Its translation: CATSRDLASATNEKLFF. The genes are TRBV15 and TRBJ1-4; D is unclear. The CDR3 has 17 amino acids. The V end lost 0 bases, the J end lost 0 bases, and 11 bases lay between the germline ends. Germline CDR1 reads LNHNV; CDR2 reads YYDKDF (reference sequence).

The chain combines TRBV3-1 with TRBJ2-7; D assignment may be TRBD1 or TRBD2 (5 bases each). CDR3 length: 14 amino acids. The V gene's germline CDR1 is LGHDT and CDR2 YNNKEL (reference sequence). Deletions cut 0 bases from V and 4 bases from J, with 10 bases between. The CDR3 bases are TGTGCCAGCAGCCAAGATTGGGGGATGTACGAGCAGTACTTC. Residues: CASSQDWGMYEQYF.